The 10 T cell receptor beta chains below were found in one sample sequenced in a study of OX40 agonist ivuxolimab in advanced cancers. Assay: immunoSEQ multiplex PCR; the TCRdb copy retains only in-frame clones and omits some. The table lists 65,000 to 75,000 clones, about 83% of them singletons, with 5.5% to 7% in the top ten. Material: CD4+ or CD8+ T cells sorted from blood, obtained in a trial of the OX40 agonist ivuxolimab. Source of these receptors: an adult with an advanced solid tumor such as melanoma, head and neck, liver or kidney cancer.

This chain uses TRBV9 with TRBJ2-3, with D possibly being TRBD1 (7 bases). The CDR3 length is 16 residues. The V end was cut by 0 bases, the J end by 3 bases, with 14 bases between. From germline, CDR1 is SGDLS and CDR2 YYNGEE. The CDR3: CASSVVQGGLTDTQYF. The CDR3 DNA follows: TGTGCCAGCAGCGTAGTTCAGGGGGGATTAACAGATACGCAGTATTTT. Using reference TRBV9 and TRBJ2-3 for the parts outside the CDR3, the full variable domain is DSGVTQTPKHLITATGQRVTLRCSPRSGDLSVYWYQQSLDQGLQFLIQYYNGEERAKGNILERFSAQQFPDLHSELNLSSLELGDSALYFCASSVVQGGLTDTQYFGPGTRLTVL.

The gene calls are TRBV4-1 and TRBJ2-2; D may match TRBD1 or TRBD2 (5 bases each). With 0 bases removed from V and 2 bases from J, the gap between germline ends came to 13 bases. Looked up from germline, CDR1 is MGHRA and CDR2 is YSYEKL. The CDR3 has 17 residues. CDR3 sequence reads: CASSQDRGVFNTGELFF. In nucleotides, the CDR3 is TGCGCCAGCAGCCAAGACCGAGGGGTCTTCAACACCGGGGAGCTGTTTTTT.

This rearrangement joins TRBV15 to TRBJ2-1, with D perhaps matching TRBD2 (7 bases). Deletions cut 0 bases from V and 7 bases from J, with 10 bases between. Looked up from germline, CDR1 is LNHNV and CDR2 is YYDKDF (reference sequence). The CDR3 length is 14 residues. The CDR3, as DNA: TGTGCCACCAGCAGAGATCGGGGGGCGAATGAGCAGTTCTTC. It is translated as CATSRDRGANEQFF. The full variable domain, rest sourced from reference TRBV15 and TRBJ2-1, is DAMVIQNPRYQVTQFGKPVTLSCSQTLNHNVMYWYQQKSSQAPKLLFHYYDKDFNNEADTPDNFQSRRPNTSFCFLDIRSPGLGDTAMYLCATSRDRGANEQFFGPGTRLTVL.

This clone occurred once. This chain links TRBV7-9 with TRBJ2-7, with 7 bases lining up with TRBD2. V dropped 7 bases and J dropped 2; count of bases not matched to a gene: 5. Germline CDR1 and CDR2: SEHNR and FQNEAQ (reference sequence). The CDR3 loop spans 13 amino acids. The CDR3 DNA sequence: TGTGCCAGCAAGGGCGGGAGAACCTACGAGCAGTACTTC. Translation: CASKGGRTYEQYF.

This rearrangement joins TRBV28 to TRBJ2-3, with 10 bases lining up with TRBD2. The germline gives CDR1 MDHEN, CDR2 SYDVKM. The CDR3 spans 16 residues. Trimming removed 4 bases from V and 4 bases from J; junction bases left unmatched: 8. The CDR3 spells CASSSLAGSFADTQYF. The CDR3 bases are TGTGCCAGCAGTTCACTAGCGGGATCTTTCGCAGATACGCAGTATTTT.

The chain joins TRBV7-3 to TRBJ2-1; D might be TRBD1 or TRBD2, each matching 5 bases. Germline V lookup: CDR1 SGHTA, CDR2 FQGTGA. Trimming stripped 2 bases from V and 4 bases from J, with 15 bases between. This CDR3 contains 16 residues. CDR3 in amino acids: CASSLDQGRLYNEQFF. DNA of the CDR3: TGTGCCAGCAGCTTAGATCAGGGACGGCTATACAATGAGCAGTTCTTC. Based on the CDR3 plus reference TRBV7-3 and TRBJ2-1, the full variable domain is GAGVSQTPSNKVTEKGKYVELRCDPISGHTALYWYRQSLGQGPEFLIYFQGTGAADDSGLPNDRFFAVRPEGSVSTLKIQRTERGDSAVYLCASSLDQGRLYNEQFFGPGTRLTVL.

The CDR3 loop reads CASSLEGANIQYF. Here the CDR3 DNA reads TGCGCCAGCAGCTTGGAGGGGGCGAACATTCAGTACTTC. The rearrangement links TRBV5-1 to TRBJ2-4; the match to TRBD1 covers 7 bases. After removal of 0 bases from V and 7 bases from J, the junction contained 1 base not matched to a gene. The CDR3 covers 13 residues. Germline CDR1 is SGHRS and CDR2 is YFSETQ. The complete variable domain, with remaining parts taken from reference TRBV5-1 and TRBJ2-4, reads KAGVTQTPRYLIKTRGQQVTLSCSPISGHRSVSWYQQTPGQGLQFLFEYFSETQRNKGNFPGRFSGRQFSNSRSEMNVSTLELGDSALYLCASSLEGANIQYFGAGTRLSVL.

This clone has just one count. The rearrangement joins TRBV19 to TRBJ2-2, with 7 nucleotides matching TRBD1. CDR3 length: 15 amino acids. V gave up 5 bases and J gave up 5 bases; unmatched junction bases: 8. Germline V CDR1 and CDR2: LNHDA, SQIVND (reference sequence). CDR3 protein: CASSVDYRGTGELFF. CDR3 sequence (DNA): TGTGCCAGTAGTGTCGATTACAGGGGTACCGGGGAGCTGTTTTTT.

The rearrangement joins TRBV11-2 to TRBJ2-7; TRBD1 matches 7 bases. After removal of 2 bases from V and 3 bases from J, the junction contained 4 bases not matched to a gene. Germline CDR1 reads SGHAT; CDR2 reads FQNNGV. CDR3 length: 14 residues. CDR3 sequence reads: CASSLSTGDYEQYF. CDR3 nucleotides: TGTGCCAGCAGCTTAAGTACAGGGGACTACGAGCAGTACTTC.

This clone has just one count. This chain connects TRBV7-9 to TRBJ2-7; 9 bases are shared with TRBD1. The CDR3 has 14 residues. Germline values: CDR1 SEHNR, CDR2 FQNEAQ (reference sequence). The V gene end was trimmed by 4 bases and the J gene end by 6 bases; junction bases not matched to a gene: 7. CDR3 in DNA: TGTGCCAGCAGCTCTGGGACAGGGAGAGCCGAGCAGTACTTC. Translated: CASSSGTGRAEQYF.